This TCR beta chain was retrieved from a study of cytomegalovirus exposure and HLA in healthy donors. Overall study findings and caveats: In vitro data verified a few CMV-associated chains as specific for CMV antigens. Most likely, a cluster of highly shared sequence variants arose as a sequencing artifact. There were about 160 TCR beta chains listed as cytomegalovirus-associated.

Concerning this clone itself: Antigen unknown.

CDR1 is SGDLS, CDR2 YYNGEE, per germline. Trimming took 2 bases from V and 5 from J, leaving 20 bases between them. The CDR3 has 17 residues. It was with 60 Vbeta and 13 Jbeta primers that the PCR ran. Authors' methods: A follow-up analysis tallied about 88 million unique TCR beta chains, roughly 9.9 million shared. Produced via immunoSEQ multiplex PCR; TCRdb's table is partial and in-frame only. V, J and clone size are taken as reported in that table, and D and trimming were inferred from the DNA itself. The sample shows 90,000 to 120,000 clones, more than 60% of them seen only once. This sequence joins TRBV9 and TRBJ2-1; D unresolved. The sample comprised PBMCs. The clonotype comes from a female donor in good health and CMV-seropositive. CDR3 nucleotide sequence: TGTGCCAGCAGCGTCACCCTTTCCCTGCGTTCGAACAATGAGCAGTTCTTC. Translated: CASSVTLSLRSNNEQFF.